A single TCR beta chain is shown here with its context. The data stem from a study of T cells of healthy individuals. The CDR3 has 16 amino acids. Germline lookup yields CDR1 MNHNS and CDR2 SASEGT. With 4 bases clipped from V and 5 bases from J, the junction kept 10 bases outside the gene matches. Each CDR3 protein gets one entry after TCRdb re-called the 5' RACE reads with MiXCR. The table has approximately 100,000 distinct CDR3 sequences, roughly 18% seen once. This chain uses TRBV6-1 with TRBJ1-4; 7 nucleotides agree with TRBD1. The TCR comes from a human donor in good health. CDR3 region: CASSADREGVNEKLFF. The CDR3 nucleotides read TGTGCCAGCAGTGCAGACAGGGAGGGGGTAAATGAAAAACTGTTTTTT.